This T cell receptor beta chain was profiled in a study of blood T cell repertoires in COVID-19. Data came from immunoSEQ multiplex PCR; TCRdb stores just in-frame clones and leaves some out. The sample has approximately 200,000 clones; around nine tenths are singletons. This CDR3 has 13 amino acids. Trimming shortened V by 5 bases and J by 8 bases, and 12 bases separated the two germline ends. Germline values: CDR1 SGHAT, CDR2 FQNNGV. Sequencing was carried out using peripheral blood. The chain combines TRBV11-2 with TRBJ1-4; D not certain. This clonotype was sampled from a man aged 60-69 years who had recovered from COVID-19. The CDR3 nucleotides are TGTGCCAGCAGCATCGTGGGCTCCGAAAAACTGTTTTTT. Its translation: CASSIVGSEKLFF.